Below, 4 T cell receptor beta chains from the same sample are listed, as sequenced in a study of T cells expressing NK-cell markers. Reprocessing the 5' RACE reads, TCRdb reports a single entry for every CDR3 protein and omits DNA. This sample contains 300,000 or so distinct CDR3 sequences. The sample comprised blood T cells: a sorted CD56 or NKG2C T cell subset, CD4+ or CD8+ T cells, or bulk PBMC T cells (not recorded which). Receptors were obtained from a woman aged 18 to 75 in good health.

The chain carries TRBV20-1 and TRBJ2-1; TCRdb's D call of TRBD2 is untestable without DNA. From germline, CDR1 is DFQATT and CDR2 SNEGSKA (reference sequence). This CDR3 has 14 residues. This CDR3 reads CSARTSGAGNEQFF.

The CDR3 spells CASSLTGGGTDTQYF. J is TRBJ2-3 and V is TRBV7-2; checking the TCRdb D call of TRBD1 is not possible without DNA. The CDR3 is 15 amino acids. Germline assignment: CDR1 SGHTA and CDR2 FQGNSA.

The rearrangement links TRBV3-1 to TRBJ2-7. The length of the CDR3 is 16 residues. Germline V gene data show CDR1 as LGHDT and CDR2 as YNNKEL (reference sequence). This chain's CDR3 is CASSQERLRLYYEQYF.

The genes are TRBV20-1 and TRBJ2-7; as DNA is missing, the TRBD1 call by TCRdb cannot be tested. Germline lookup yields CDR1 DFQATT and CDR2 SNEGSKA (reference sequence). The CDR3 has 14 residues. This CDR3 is CSARDRRGQYEQYF.